This T cell receptor beta chain was sequenced during a study of blood T cell repertoires in COVID-19. Study details: The samples span acute and convalescent COVID-19 from the United States, Italy and Spain. In each case, the material was cDNA or gDNA derived from T cells, B-cell-depleted T cells, or PBMCs.

The method was immunoSEQ multiplex PCR; TCRdb's version includes in-frame clones alone and lacks a portion of them. In the table there are a few hundred thousand clones, 70% to 90% of which are singletons. The germline CDR1 and CDR2 sequences are LGHNA and YSLEER. V lost 0 bases and J 7 bases, leaving 13 bases between the germline ends. The CDR3 is 15 residues long. The TCR comes from a human donor in a cohort sampled during active COVID-19. The sequencing input was peripheral blood. This chain uses TRBV4-3 with TRBJ2-1, with a weak D call TRBD1 (5 bases). CDR3 in DNA: TGCGCCAGCAGCCAAGAAGGGGTATGGGGAAATGAGCAGTTCTTC. Translating it yields CASSQEGVWGNEQFF.